This T cell receptor beta chain stems from a study of OX40 agonist ivuxolimab in advanced cancers. Study-level information: Dose-escalation subjects each had hepatocellular carcinoma, melanoma, renal cell or head and neck cancer. Participants, approximately 83% male, averaged 60 years of age, ranging from about 23 to 79. One hepatocellular carcinoma and a couple of cutaneous melanoma patients partially responded.

The protocol was immunoSEQ multiplex PCR, while the TCRdb copy is restricted to in-frame clones and leaves out a portion. Among 150,000 to 190,000 clones, 94% were seen once, and the ten largest hold about 0.31%. General study points: Clonal expansion among partial responders at 0.1-3.0 mg/kg ranked near the lowest.

The CDR3 loop spans 14 amino acids. The germline gives CDR1 SGHTA, CDR2 FQGNSA. Comments on this clone: Its antigen remains unidentified. A read error may account for a junction end that differs from germline.

This clonotype was obtained from an adult with an advanced solid tumor such as melanoma, head and neck, liver or kidney cancer. The V gene is TRBV7-2, the J gene TRBJ2-1; perhaps TRBD2 as D (6 bases). The sequencing used CD4+ or CD8+ T cells sorted from blood, collected in a trial of the OX40 agonist ivuxolimab. The CDR3 nucleotides are TGTGCCAGCAGCGCGCGGGGCTCCCACAATGAGCAGTTCTTC. As protein: CASSARGSHNEQFF.